The next 18 T cell receptor beta chains were all read from a single sample in a study of blood T cell repertoires in COVID-19. Repertoires were generated with immunoSEQ multiplex PCR, while TCRdb's copy carries only in-frame clones and drops some. Here the sample spans a few hundred thousand clones, about nine tenths being singletons. The sample taken for sequencing was PBMCs or T cells enriched from blood (not recorded which). Source of these receptors: a woman younger than 30 who had recovered from COVID-19.

This chain uses TRBV5-1 with TRBJ1-6; 8 bases agree with TRBD1. The CDR3 contains 13 residues. Germline V gives CDR1 SGHRS, CDR2 YFSETQ. V trimming: 4 bases; J trimming: 9 bases; junction bases outside the gene matches: 3. The CDR3 protein is CASSTQGVSPLHF. The CDR3 DNA reads as TGCGCCAGCAGCACACAGGGGGTTTCACCCCTCCACTTT.

This clone was observed a single time. V and J are TRBV5-1 and TRBJ1-6, with a weak D call TRBD1 (6 bases). The V end lost 4 bases, the J end lost 7 bases, and 15 bases lay between the germline ends. Germline CDR1 and CDR2: SGHRS and YFSETQ. The CDR3 covers 15 residues. DNA for the CDR3: TGCGCCAGCAGCCCTGGGACACCCCTCAATTCACCCCTCCACTTT. Protein: CASSPGTPLNSPLHF.

The chain has TRBV5-5 and TRBJ2-7; perhaps TRBD2 as D (6 bases). Trimming pared 3 bases from V and 1 base from J, leaving 14 bases between. Germline V gene lookup returns CDR1 SGHKS and CDR2 YYEKEE (reference sequence). The CDR3 loop spans 15 amino acids. This chain's CDR3 is CASSSQGDLSYEQYF. In nucleotides, the CDR3 is TGTGCCAGCAGCTCCCAAGGGGACTTGTCCTACGAGCAGTACTTC. Full variable domain (missing parts from reference TRBV5-5 and TRBJ2-7): DAGVTQSPTHLIKTRGQQVTLRCSPISGHKSVSWYQQVLGQGPQFIFQYYEKEERGRGNFPDRFSARQFPNYSSELNVNALLLGDSALYLCASSSQGDLSYEQYFGPGTRLTVT.

This chain links TRBV11-1 with TRBJ1-1; TRBD1 matches at 10 bases. Trimming at V came to 6 bases and at J to 6 bases, leaving 7 bases not matched to a gene. This CDR3 is 14 amino acids long. Germline V gene data show CDR1 as SGHAT and CDR2 as FQDESV (reference sequence). In DNA, the CDR3 is TGTGCCAGCAGGAGGACAGGGGGTTCCGCTGAAGCTTTCTTT. Encoded protein: CASRRTGGSAEAFF. The full variable domain, in which reference TRBV11-1 and TRBJ1-1 provide the parts outside the CDR3, is EAEVAQSPRYKITEKSQAVAFWCDPISGHATLYWYRQILGQGPELLVQFQDESVVDDSQLPKDRFSAERLKGVDSTLKIQPAELGDSAMYLCASRRTGGSAEAFFGQGTRLTVV.

CDR3 nucleotides: TGTGCCAGCACCCCGGGACTCGGTTACAATGAGCAGTTCTTC. It translates to CASTPGLGYNEQFF. V and J are TRBV11-2 and TRBJ2-1; D is perhaps TRBD2 (6 bases). V gave up 7 bases and J gave up 4 bases, with 14 bases separating them. Looked up from germline, CDR1 is SGHAT and CDR2 is FQNNGV. CDR3 length: 14 residues.

V is TRBV7-2 and J is TRBJ2-1, with D maybe TRBD2 (5 bases). Germline V gene lookup returns CDR1 SGHTA and CDR2 FQGNSA. Between the trimmed V and J ends, which lost 1 base and 7 bases, there was a span of 14 bases. The CDR3 extends over 15 amino acids. The CDR3 loop is CASSLGPAEANEQFF. In nucleotides, the CDR3 is TGTGCCAGCAGCTTAGGTCCAGCGGAGGCTAATGAGCAGTTCTTC.

This clone was detected only once. The chain employs TRBV30 and TRBJ1-3; TRBD1 is a possible D gene (5 bases). Germline CDR1 and CDR2: GTSNPN and SVGIG (reference sequence). The V end lost 5 bases, the J end lost 0 bases, and 17 bases lay between the germline ends. The CDR3 spans 16 residues. CDR3 in amino acids: CAWGRGAGGSGNTIYF. DNA of the CDR3: TGTGCCTGGGGCCGCGGGGCCGGGGGCTCTGGAAACACCATATATTTT.

The rearrangement joins TRBV19 to TRBJ1-5; D gene unclear. The CDR3 has 12 amino acids. Germline V lookup: CDR1 LNHDA, CDR2 SQIVND (reference sequence). V was cut by 9 bases and J by 0 bases, with 6 bases left in between. The chain's CDR3 is CASRYSNQPQHF. CDR3 DNA sequence: TGTGCCAGCAGATATAGCAATCAGCCCCAGCATTTT.

The V gene is TRBV28, the J gene TRBJ2-2; TRBD2 matches at 11 bases. J was trimmed by 0 bases and V by 4 bases; bases with no gene match: 22. The CDR3 length is 23 residues. Per the germline V gene, CDR1 is MDHEN and CDR2 is SYDVKM. The CDR3 loop reads CASSYPRPGSGRARLPNTGELFF. The CDR3 region has the DNA TGTGCCAGCAGTTATCCCCGACCAGGTAGCGGGAGGGCCCGGTTGCCGAACACCGGGGAGCTGTTTTTT.

CDR3 sequence: CASGSGFTNTEAFF. The CDR3 DNA is TGTGCCAGCGGATCAGGGTTTACGAACACTGAAGCTTTCTTT. This chain links TRBV4-2 with TRBJ1-1; D is possibly TRBD1 (5 bases). The CDR3 loop spans 14 amino acids. With 8 bases removed from V and 1 base from J, the gap between germline ends came to 14 bases. Germline lookup yields CDR1 LGHNA and CDR2 YNFKEQ.

The gene calls are TRBV6-6 and TRBJ2-7; 7 bases line up with TRBD1. CDR1 is MNHNY, CDR2 SVGAGI, per germline (reference sequence). The CDR3 sequence is 12 residues long. With V trimmed by 5 bases and J by 7 bases, 5 bases remained unmatched. CDR3 sequence: CASSEGAREQYF. The CDR3 DNA follows: TGTGCCAGCAGTGAGGGGGCGAGGGAGCAGTACTTC.

The J gene is TRBJ2-7, the V gene TRBV28; D unresolved. Germline V gives CDR1 MDHEN, CDR2 SYDVKM. Deletions cut 2 bases from V and 0 bases from J, with 14 bases between. This CDR3 region has 16 residues. The CDR3 spells CASSLRSVFSSYEQYF. CDR3 DNA sequence: TGTGCCAGCAGTTTACGAAGCGTTTTTAGCTCCTACGAGCAGTACTTC.

This clone was counted many times. This rearrangement joins TRBV25-1 to TRBJ2-4, with 12 bases matching TRBD2. Germline V gene data show CDR1 as MGHDK and CDR2 as SYGVNS. This CDR3 contains 18 residues. The trim removed 5 bases at V and 0 bases at J, leaving 8 bases unmatched. CDR3 region: CASSSGTSGFLAKNIQYF. For the CDR3, the DNA is TGTGCCAGCAGTTCCGGGACTAGCGGGTTCCTAGCCAAAAACATTCAGTACTTC.

This chain connects TRBV6-5 to TRBJ1-2; tentatively, D is TRBD1 (5 bases). Trimming removed 0 bases from V and 4 bases from J, with 9 bases in between. This CDR3 region has 14 residues. The germline V gene has CDR1 MNHEY and CDR2 SVGAGI. The CDR3 sequence: CASSYSSQGYGYTF. DNA for the CDR3: TGTGCCAGCAGTTACTCGAGCCAGGGCTATGGCTACACCTTC.

A single count supports this clone. A much larger clone differs by one base, so this may be a read error. This chain uses TRBV6-4 with TRBJ2-2, with D possibly TRBD1 on 6 matching bases. Trimming cost V 7 bases and J 0 bases, with 9 bases left between them. The CDR3 consists of 14 residues. The germline V gene encodes CDR1 MRHNA and CDR2 SNTAGT. The CDR3 loop reads CASTRTANTGELFF. The CDR3 nucleotides read TGTGCCAGCACGAGGACAGCGAACACCGGGGAGCTGTTTTTT.

The chain combines TRBV7-2 with TRBJ1-4, with 9 bases identical to TRBD1. This CDR3 region has 14 residues. V was clipped by 6 bases and J by 4 bases; unmatched bases: 3. In germline, CDR1 is SGHTA, CDR2 FQGNSA. CDR3 loop: CASRPGQGNEKLFF. The DNA of the CDR3 is TGTGCCAGCAGGCCGGGACAGGGTAATGAAAAACTGTTTTTT.

CDR3 sequence: CASSSLAATYNEQFF. The CDR3, as DNA: TGTGCCAGCTCATCGCTAGCCGCCACGTACAATGAGCAGTTCTTC. V is TRBV18 and J is TRBJ2-1, with a weak D call TRBD2 (5 bases). The germline gives CDR1 KGHSH, CDR2 LQKENI. Trimming cost V 5 bases and J 4 bases, with 15 bases left between them. The length of the CDR3 is 15 residues.

The V and J genes are TRBV19 and TRBJ1-4; no clear D. The V gene lost 5 bases and the J gene lost 3 bases, with 10 bases spanning the gap. The CDR3 sequence is 14 residues long. CDR1 LNHDA and CDR2 SQIVND come from the germline V gene (reference sequence). CDR3: CASSPLGSNEKLFF. The CDR3 nucleotides read TGTGCCAGTAGTCCCCTCGGTTCTAATGAAAAACTGTTTTTT.